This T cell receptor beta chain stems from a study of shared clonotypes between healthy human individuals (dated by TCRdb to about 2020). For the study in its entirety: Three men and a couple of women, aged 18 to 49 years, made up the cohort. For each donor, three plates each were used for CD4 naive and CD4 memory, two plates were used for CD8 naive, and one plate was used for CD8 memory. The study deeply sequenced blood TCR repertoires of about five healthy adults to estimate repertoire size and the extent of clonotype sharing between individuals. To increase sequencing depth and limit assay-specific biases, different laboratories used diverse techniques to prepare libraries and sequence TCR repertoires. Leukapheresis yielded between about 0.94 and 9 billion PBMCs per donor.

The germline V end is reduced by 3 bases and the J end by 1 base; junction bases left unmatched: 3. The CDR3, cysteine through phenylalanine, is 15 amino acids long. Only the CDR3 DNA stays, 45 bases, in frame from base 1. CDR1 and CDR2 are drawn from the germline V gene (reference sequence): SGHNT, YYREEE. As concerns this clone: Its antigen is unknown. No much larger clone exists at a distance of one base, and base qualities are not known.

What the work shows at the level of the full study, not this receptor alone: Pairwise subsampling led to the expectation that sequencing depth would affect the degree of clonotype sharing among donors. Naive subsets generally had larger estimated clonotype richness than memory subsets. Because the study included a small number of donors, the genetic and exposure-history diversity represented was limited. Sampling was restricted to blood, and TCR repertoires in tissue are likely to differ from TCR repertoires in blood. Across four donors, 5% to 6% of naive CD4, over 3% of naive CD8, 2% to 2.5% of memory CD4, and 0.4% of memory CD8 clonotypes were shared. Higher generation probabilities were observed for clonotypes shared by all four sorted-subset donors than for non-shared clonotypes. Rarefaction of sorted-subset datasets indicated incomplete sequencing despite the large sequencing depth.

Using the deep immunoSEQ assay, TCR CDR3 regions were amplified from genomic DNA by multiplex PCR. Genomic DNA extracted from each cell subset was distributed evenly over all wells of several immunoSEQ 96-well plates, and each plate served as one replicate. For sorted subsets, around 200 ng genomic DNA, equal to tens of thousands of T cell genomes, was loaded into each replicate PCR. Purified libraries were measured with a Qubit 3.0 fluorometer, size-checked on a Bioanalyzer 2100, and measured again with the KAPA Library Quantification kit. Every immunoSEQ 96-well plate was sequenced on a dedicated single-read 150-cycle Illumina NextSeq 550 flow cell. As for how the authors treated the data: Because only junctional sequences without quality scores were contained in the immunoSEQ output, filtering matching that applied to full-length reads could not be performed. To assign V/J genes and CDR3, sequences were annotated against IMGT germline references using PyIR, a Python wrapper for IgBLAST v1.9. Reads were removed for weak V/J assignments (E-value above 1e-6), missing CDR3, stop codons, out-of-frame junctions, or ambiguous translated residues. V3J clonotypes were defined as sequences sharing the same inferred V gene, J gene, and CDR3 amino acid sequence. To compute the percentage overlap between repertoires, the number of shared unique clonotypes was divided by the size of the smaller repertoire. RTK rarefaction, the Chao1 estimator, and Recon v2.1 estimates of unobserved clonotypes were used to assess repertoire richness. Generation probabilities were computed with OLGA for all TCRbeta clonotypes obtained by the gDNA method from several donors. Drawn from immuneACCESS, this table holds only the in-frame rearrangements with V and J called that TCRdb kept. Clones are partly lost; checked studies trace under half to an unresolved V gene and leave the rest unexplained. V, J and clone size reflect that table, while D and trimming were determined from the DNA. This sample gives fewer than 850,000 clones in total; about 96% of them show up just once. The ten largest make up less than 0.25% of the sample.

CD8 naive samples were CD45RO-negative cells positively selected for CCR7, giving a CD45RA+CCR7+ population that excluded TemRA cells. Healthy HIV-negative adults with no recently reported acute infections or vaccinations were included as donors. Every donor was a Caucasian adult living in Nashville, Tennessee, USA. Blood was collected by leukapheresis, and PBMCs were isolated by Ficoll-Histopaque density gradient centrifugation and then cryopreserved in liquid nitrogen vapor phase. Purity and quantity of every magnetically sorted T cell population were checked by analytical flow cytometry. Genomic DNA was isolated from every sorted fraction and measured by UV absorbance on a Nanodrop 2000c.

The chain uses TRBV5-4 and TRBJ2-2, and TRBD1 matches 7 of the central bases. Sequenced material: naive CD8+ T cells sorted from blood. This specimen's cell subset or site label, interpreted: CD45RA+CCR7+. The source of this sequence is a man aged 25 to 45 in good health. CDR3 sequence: CASSWDRQNTGELFF. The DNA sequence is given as TGTGCCAGCAGCTGGGACAGACAGAACACCGGGGAGCTGTTTTTT.